This record covers a single T cell receptor (beta chain). Deletions cut 2 bases from V and 0 bases from J, with 13 bases between. This CDR3 region has 16 residues. Germline V lookup: CDR1 SGHAT, CDR2 FQNNGV. The sample is drawn from a study of graft-versus-host responses after intestinal transplantation. Profiled with immunoSEQ multiplex PCR; TCRdb holds only in-frame clones, not every one. The sample yields fewer than 25,000 clones, 40% seen once. This specimen consisted of alloreactive CD4+ T cells from a mixed lymphocyte reaction culture, obtained before intestinal transplant. Subset described: CFSE-low proliferating T cells sorted from roughly 6-day pre-transplant mixed lymphocyte reaction (GvH or HvG direction). The chain couples TRBV11-2 to TRBJ1-2, with D perhaps TRBD1 (5 bases). The TCR was taken from a human patient who received an intestinal transplant. CDR3 nucleotides: TGTGCCAGCAGCTTATGGGGCAGCGCTTCTAACTATGGCTACACCTTC. It encodes CASSLWGSASNYGYTF. Full variable domain (outside the CDR3, taken from reference TRBV11-2 and TRBJ1-2): EAGVAQSPRYKIIEKRQSVAFWCNPISGHATLYWYQQILGQGPKLLIQFQNNGVVDDSQLPKDRFSAERLKGVDSTLKIQPAKLEDSAVYLCASSLWGSASNYGYTFGSGTRLTVV.